These 17 T cell receptor beta chains share one sample of origin, sequenced in a study of blood T cell repertoires in COVID-19. Clones were sequenced by immunoSEQ multiplex PCR, and TCRdb holds only the in-frame ones, with some missing. The sample includes 100,000 to 150,000 clones, roughly three quarters of them seen just once. Source material: peripheral blood. The receptors were gathered from a man aged 35 to 55 with active or convalescent COVID-19.

The chain employs TRBV6-5 and TRBJ1-4; D perhaps matches TRBD1 (6 bases). The ends were cut back, 2 bases at V and 2 bases at J, with 9 bases in the middle. CDR1 MNHEY and CDR2 SVGAGI come from the germline V gene. The CDR3 totals 15 residues. CDR3 nucleotide sequence: TGTGCCAGCAGTTACCAGGGGCCGACTAATGAAAAACTGTTTTTT. Translating it yields CASSYQGPTNEKLFF.

This clone occurred a few times. The chain recombines TRBV7-2 with TRBJ2-7; D remains unclear. Germline values: CDR1 SGHTA, CDR2 FQGNSA. The germline V and J ends were trimmed by 2 bases and 1 base, with 12 bases remaining between them. CDR3 length: 15 amino acids. Here the CDR3 DNA reads TGTGCCAGCAGCTTAAGTGTGACAAGTTCCTACGAGCAGTACTTC. This encodes CASSLSVTSSYEQYF.

This clone was seen a single time. The chain carries TRBV28 and TRBJ1-2; 9 nucleotides agree with TRBD1. With 3 bases clipped from V and 3 bases from J, the junction kept 8 bases outside the gene matches. CDR1 MDHEN and CDR2 SYDVKM come from the germline V gene. The CDR3 totals 16 residues. CDR3 nucleotides: TGTGCCAGCAGTTTCTTACAGGGGGCATTCGACTATGGCTACACCTTC. Its translation is CASSFLQGAFDYGYTF.

The genes are TRBV9 and TRBJ2-2, with TRBD2 matching 10 bases. V trimming: 0 bases; J trimming: 5 bases; junction bases outside the gene matches: 1. The germline V gene encodes CDR1 SGDLS and CDR2 YYNGEE. This CDR3 spans 15 amino acids. CDR3: CASSVEGLATGELFF. The CDR3 nucleotides read TGTGCCAGCAGCGTAGAGGGACTAGCGACCGGGGAGCTGTTTTTT.

J is TRBJ2-3 and V is TRBV19; 8 nucleotides match TRBD1. J lost 8 bases, V lost 6 bases, and 10 bases had no gene match. CDR3 length: 14 amino acids. Germline CDR1 and CDR2: LNHDA and SQIVND (reference sequence). The CDR3 sequence: CASRSNGQGGTQYF. As DNA, the CDR3 is TGTGCCAGTAGATCAAACGGACAGGGCGGTACGCAGTATTTT.

The chain combines TRBV4-1 with TRBJ1-2; D is possibly TRBD1 (5 bases). The CDR3 runs to 17 residues. Per the germline V gene, CDR1 is MGHRA and CDR2 is YSYEKL. The V end was cut by 0 bases, the J end by 5 bases, with 19 bases between. This CDR3 is CASSQEQSSAGYYGYTF. CDR3 bases: TGCGCCAGCAGCCAAGAACAGTCCAGTGCAGGGTATTATGGCTACACCTTC.

In this sample, this clone turned up a few times. The V call is TRBV5-1, the J call TRBJ1-6; D may be TRBD1 (5 bases). This CDR3 has 14 amino acids. Looked up from germline, CDR1 is SGHRS and CDR2 is YFSETQ. Trimming stripped 6 bases from V and 6 bases from J, with 13 bases between. CDR3 amino acids: CASNSDRPNSPLHF. CDR3 coding DNA: TGCGCCAGCAACTCCGACAGACCTAATTCACCCCTCCACTTT.

The gene calls are TRBV18 and TRBJ2-1; D not certain. Germline loops: CDR1 KGHSH, CDR2 LQKENI. The CDR3 length is 15 residues. V shed 2 bases and J shed 0 bases, with 8 bases lying between them. The DNA for the CDR3 is TGTGCCAGCTCACCAGAAACGAGCTCCTACAATGAGCAGTTCTTC. Translation: CASSPETSSYNEQFF.

Only a few counts were recorded for this clone. The chain carries TRBV24-1 and TRBJ2-1, with 8 nucleotides matching TRBD2. J gave up 0 bases and V 5 bases, and 2 bases lay outside the gene matches. The V gene's germline CDR1 is KGHDR and CDR2 SFDVKD. CDR3 length equals 15 residues. CDR3: CATSVSGSSYNEQFF. For the CDR3, the DNA is TGTGCCACCAGTGTAAGCGGGAGCTCCTACAATGAGCAGTTCTTC.

V gene TRBV7-9 combines with J gene TRBJ2-1; 10 bases fit TRBD1. Germline CDR1 is SEHNR and CDR2 is FQNEAQ (reference sequence). The CDR3 totals 15 residues. V lost 5 bases to trimming and J lost 9 bases; unmatched junction nucleotides: 10. CDR3 in amino acids: CASSVTGTGVPEQFF. The CDR3 region has the DNA TGTGCCAGCAGCGTAACCGGGACAGGGGTACCTGAGCAGTTCTTC.

This clone was seen only a few times. This chain uses TRBV29-1 with TRBJ2-1; D is perhaps TRBD2 (5 bases). Deletions cut 3 bases from V and 0 bases from J, with 12 bases between. CDR1 and CDR2 (germline): SQVTM, ANQGSEA. The CDR3 has 15 amino acids. The CDR3 is CSVDGLPSSYNEQFF. For the CDR3, the DNA is TGCAGCGTTGATGGACTCCCTAGCTCCTACAATGAGCAGTTCTTC.

The chain joins TRBV4-1 to TRBJ2-5; TRBD2 agrees at 12 bases. The CDR3 has 16 residues. Germline CDR1 is MGHRA and CDR2 is YSYEKL. The junction had 9 bases not matched to a gene; V was cut back by 6 bases and J by 4 bases. CDR3 in DNA: TGCGCCAGCAGTCCGACTAGCGGGAGTCAAGGAGAGACCCAGTACTTC. Protein product: CASSPTSGSQGETQYF.

The chain joins TRBV11-2 to TRBJ1-1; 7 bases agree with TRBD1. V dropped 1 base and J dropped 1; count of bases not matched to a gene: 9. Germline V gene sequence: CDR1 SGHAT, CDR2 FQNNGV. CDR3 length: 17 amino acids. The CDR3 region has the DNA TGTGCCAGCAGCTTAGTGGGAAGGGGACAGAAGAACACTGAAGCTTTCTTT. It yields the protein CASSLVGRGQKNTEAFF.

The chain carries TRBV28 and TRBJ1-1; D gene unclear. CDR1 MDHEN and CDR2 SYDVKM come from the germline V gene. This CDR3 is built from 12 residues. V lost 7 bases and J 1 base, leaving 7 bases between the germline ends. The CDR3 here is CASNGWNTEAFF. The CDR3 DNA sequence: TGTGCCAGCAATGGCTGGAACACTGAAGCTTTCTTT.

The rearrangement uses TRBV10-3 and TRBJ1-5; no clear D. The CDR3 has 15 amino acids. The germline V and J ends were trimmed by 2 bases and 6 bases, with 14 bases remaining between them. From germline, CDR1 is ENHRY and CDR2 SYGVKD. The CDR3 region is CAISEGQGVGQPQHF. CDR3 in DNA: TGTGCCATCAGTGAGGGGCAAGGCGTTGGTCAGCCCCAGCATTTT.

The genes are TRBV5-1 and TRBJ2-5; D might be TRBD1 (6 bases). CDR1 and CDR2 (germline): SGHRS, YFSETQ. V lost 0 bases and J lost 3, with 12 bases in between. This CDR3 has 15 amino acids. The CDR3 spells CASSLVADRKETQYF. CDR3 sequence (DNA): TGCGCCAGCAGCTTGGTCGCGGACAGAAAAGAGACCCAGTACTTC. The complete variable domain, with remaining parts taken from reference TRBV5-1 and TRBJ2-5, reads KAGVTQTPRYLIKTRGQQVTLSCSPISGHRSVSWYQQTPGQGLQFLFEYFSETQRNKGNFPGRFSGRQFSNSRSEMNVSTLELGDSALYLCASSLVADRKETQYFGPGTRLLVL.

The chain uses TRBV19 and TRBJ1-2; possibly TRBD1 for D (6 bases). Germline CDR1 is LNHDA and CDR2 is SQIVND (reference sequence). V was cut by 6 bases and J by 6 bases, with 8 bases left in between. This CDR3 is 11 amino acids long. CDR3 in amino acids: CASRGQNGYTF. The CDR3 DNA follows: TGTGCCAGTAGAGGACAGAATGGCTACACCTTC.